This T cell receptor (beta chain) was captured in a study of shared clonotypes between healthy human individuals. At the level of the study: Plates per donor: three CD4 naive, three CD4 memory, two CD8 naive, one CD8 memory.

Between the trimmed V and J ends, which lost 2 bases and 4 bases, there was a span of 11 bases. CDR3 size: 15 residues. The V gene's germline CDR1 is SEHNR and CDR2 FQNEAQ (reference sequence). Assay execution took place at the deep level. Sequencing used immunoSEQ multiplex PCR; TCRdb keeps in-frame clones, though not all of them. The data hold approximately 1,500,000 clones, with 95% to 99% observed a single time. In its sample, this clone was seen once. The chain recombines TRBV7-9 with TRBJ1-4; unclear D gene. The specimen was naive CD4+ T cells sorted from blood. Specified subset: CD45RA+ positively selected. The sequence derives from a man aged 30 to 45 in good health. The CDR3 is CASSLRREDNEKLFF. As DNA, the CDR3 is TGTGCCAGCAGCTTAAGGAGGGAGGATAATGAAAAACTGTTTTTT. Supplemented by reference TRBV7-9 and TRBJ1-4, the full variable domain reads DTGVSQNPRHKITKRGQNVTFRCDPISEHNRLYWYRQTLGQGPEFLTYFQNEAQLEKSRLLSDRFSAERPKGSFSTLEIQRTEQGDSAMYLCASSLRREDNEKLFFGSGTQLSVL.